This T cell receptor beta chain was identified during a study of T-cell memory formation after mild COVID-19. The study, taken as a whole, reports: Pre-infection memory harbored some responding clones, suggesting cross-reactive memory joined.

For this clonotype: What it binds is unknown.

V was cut by 4 bases and J by 6 bases, with 21 bases left in between. This CDR3 contains 16 residues. cDNA libraries for TCR alpha and TCR beta, carrying sample barcodes and UMIs, came from 5'RACE with constant-segment primers. One entry per CDR3 protein, called by TCRdb with MiXCR from the 5' RACE reads. This sample carries over 250,000 distinct CDR3 sequences, more than 15% of them seen once, and the ten largest clones take 22%. The sequence was obtained from a young man who had mild COVID-19 (a few samples of this study predate the infection). Cell type and time point are not known. Sequenced input: PBMCs or a T cell subset sorted from them (not recorded which). This chain joins TRBV12-3 or TRBV12-4 and TRBJ1-2; D is unclear. For the CDR3, the DNA is TGTGCCAGCAGTTCACTAATGGTGAAAGCCTCCCATGGCTACACCTTC. Its protein product is CASSSLMVKASHGYTF.